The clone carrying this TCR beta chain was seen once. Its antigen is currently unknown. These data are taken from a study of T cells in narcolepsy. The wider study: Enrolled donors included narcolepsy type 1 or type 2 patients and healthy controls.

Study observations and caveats: Same-patient CSF and blood CD4+ T cell clonotypes included HCRT-specific and TRIB2-specific autoreactive ones. Autoreactive clonotypes reportedly recurred in blood of same and different patients, not controls. No autoreactive T cell clone sequences appeared in some memory CD4+ repertoires.

Germline loops: CDR1 MGHRA, CDR2 YSYEKL. The CDR3 covers 14 residues. The V end was cut by 3 bases, the J end by 0 bases, with 8 bases between. The repertoire was sequenced with immunoSEQ multiplex PCR; TCRdb's copy has only in-frame clones and lacks some. The table lists about 40,000 clones, around 89% of them singletons. The V gene is TRBV4-1, the J gene TRBJ1-1; no firm D call. The TCR comes from a human donor with narcolepsy. The sample was CD45RA- memory CD4+ T cells from PBMCs. Here the CDR3 DNA reads TGCGCCAGCAGCCAGGTTACAGTGAACACTGAAGCTTTCTTT. It codes for CASSQVTVNTEAFF.